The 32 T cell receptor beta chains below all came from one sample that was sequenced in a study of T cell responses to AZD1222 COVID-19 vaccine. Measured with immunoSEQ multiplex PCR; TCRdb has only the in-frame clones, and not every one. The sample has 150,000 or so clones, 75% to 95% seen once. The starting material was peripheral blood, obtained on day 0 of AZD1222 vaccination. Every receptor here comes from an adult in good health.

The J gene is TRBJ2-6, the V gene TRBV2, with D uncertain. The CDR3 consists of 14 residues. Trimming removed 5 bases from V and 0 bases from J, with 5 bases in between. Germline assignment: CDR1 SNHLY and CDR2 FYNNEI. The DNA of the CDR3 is TGTGCCAGCAGTTCTTTCTCTGGGGCCAACGTCCTGACTTTC. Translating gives CASSSFSGANVLTF.

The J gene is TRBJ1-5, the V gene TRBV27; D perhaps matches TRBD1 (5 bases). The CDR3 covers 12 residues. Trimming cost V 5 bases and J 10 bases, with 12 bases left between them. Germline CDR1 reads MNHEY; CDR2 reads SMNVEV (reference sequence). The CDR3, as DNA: TGTGCCAGCAGTACTGGACAATTTCCCCAGCATTTT. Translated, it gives CASSTGQFPQHF.

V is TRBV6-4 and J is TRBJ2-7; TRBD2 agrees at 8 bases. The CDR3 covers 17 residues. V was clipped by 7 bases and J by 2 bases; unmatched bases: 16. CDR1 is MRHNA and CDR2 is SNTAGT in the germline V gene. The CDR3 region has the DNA TGTGCCAGCATCGAGGGTCTCTTGCGGGAGGTCCCCTACGAGCAGTACTTC. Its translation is CASIEGLLREVPYEQYF.

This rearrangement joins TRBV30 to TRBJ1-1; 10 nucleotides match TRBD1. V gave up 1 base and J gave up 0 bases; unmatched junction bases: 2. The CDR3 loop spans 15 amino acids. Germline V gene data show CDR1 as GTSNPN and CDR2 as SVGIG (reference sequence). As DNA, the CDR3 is TGTGCCTGGAGTGGGACAGGGGGAATGAACACTGAAGCTTTCTTT. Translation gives CAWSGTGGMNTEAFF.

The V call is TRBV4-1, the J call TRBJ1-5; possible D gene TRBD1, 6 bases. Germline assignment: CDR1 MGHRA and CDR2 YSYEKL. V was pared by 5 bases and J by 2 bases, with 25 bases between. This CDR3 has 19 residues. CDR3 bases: TGCGCCAGCAGCTCCGACGTGGACAGCAAGGAGTATCGCAATCAGCCCCAGCATTTT. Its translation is CASSSDVDSKEYRNQPQHF.

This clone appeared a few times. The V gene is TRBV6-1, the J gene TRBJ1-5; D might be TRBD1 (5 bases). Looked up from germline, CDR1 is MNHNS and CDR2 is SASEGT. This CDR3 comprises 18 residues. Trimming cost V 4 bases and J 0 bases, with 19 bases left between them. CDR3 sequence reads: CASSVYDSWASSNQPQHF. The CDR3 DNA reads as TGTGCCAGCAGTGTTTACGACAGTTGGGCTTCTAGCAATCAGCCCCAGCATTTT.

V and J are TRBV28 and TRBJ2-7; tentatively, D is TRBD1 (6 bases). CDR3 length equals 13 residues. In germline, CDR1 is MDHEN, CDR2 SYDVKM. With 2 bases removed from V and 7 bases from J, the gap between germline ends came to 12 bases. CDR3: CASSLNRVEEQYF. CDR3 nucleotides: TGTGCCAGCAGTTTAAACAGGGTGGAGGAGCAGTACTTC.

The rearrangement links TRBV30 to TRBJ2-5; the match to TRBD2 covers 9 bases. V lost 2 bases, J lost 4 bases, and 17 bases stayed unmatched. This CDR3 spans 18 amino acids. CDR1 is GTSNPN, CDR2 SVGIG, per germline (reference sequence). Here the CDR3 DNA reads TGTGCCTGGAGTTCCAAGCGGGGGGTCGGGGGTCCCGGAGAGACCCAGTACTTC. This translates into CAWSSKRGVGGPGETQYF.

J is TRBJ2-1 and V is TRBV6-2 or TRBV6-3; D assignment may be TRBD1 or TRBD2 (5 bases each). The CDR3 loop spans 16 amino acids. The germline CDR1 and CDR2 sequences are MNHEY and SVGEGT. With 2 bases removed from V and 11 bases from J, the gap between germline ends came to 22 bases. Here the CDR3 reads CASSYGPPGNGAKQFF. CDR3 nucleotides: TGTGCCAGCAGTTACGGACCCCCGGGGAACGGGGCCAAGCAGTTCTTC.

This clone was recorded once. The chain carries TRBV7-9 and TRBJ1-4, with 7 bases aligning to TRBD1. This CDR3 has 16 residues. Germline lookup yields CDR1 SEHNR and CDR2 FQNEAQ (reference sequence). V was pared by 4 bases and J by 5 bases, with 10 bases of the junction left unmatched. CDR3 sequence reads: CASSSSYTGQNEKLFF. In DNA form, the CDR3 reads TGTGCCAGCAGCTCGTCATATACGGGACAGAATGAAAAACTGTTTTTT. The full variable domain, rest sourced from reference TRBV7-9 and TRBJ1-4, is DTGVSQNPRHKITKRGQNVTFRCDPISEHNRLYWYRQTLGQGPEFLTYFQNEAQLEKSRLLSDRFSAERPKGSFSTLEIQRTEQGDSAMYLCASSSSYTGQNEKLFFGSGTQLSVL.

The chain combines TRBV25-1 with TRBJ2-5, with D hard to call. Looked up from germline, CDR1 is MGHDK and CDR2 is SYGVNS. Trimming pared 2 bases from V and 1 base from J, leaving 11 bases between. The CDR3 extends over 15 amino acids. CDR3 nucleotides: TGTGCCAGCAGTGAAGCCAGGAGTTTCCAAGAGACCCAGTACTTC. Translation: CASSEARSFQETQYF.

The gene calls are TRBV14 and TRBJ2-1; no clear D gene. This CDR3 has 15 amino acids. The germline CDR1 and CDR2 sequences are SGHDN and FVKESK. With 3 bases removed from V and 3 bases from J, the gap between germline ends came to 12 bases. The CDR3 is CASSQAGLHYNEQFF. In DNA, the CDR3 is TGTGCCAGCAGCCAGGCCGGGCTTCACTACAATGAGCAGTTCTTC.

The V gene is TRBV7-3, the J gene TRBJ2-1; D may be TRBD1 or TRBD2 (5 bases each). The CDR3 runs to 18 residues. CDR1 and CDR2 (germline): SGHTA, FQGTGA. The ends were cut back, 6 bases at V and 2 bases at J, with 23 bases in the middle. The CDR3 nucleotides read TGTGCCAGCAGTCTAGAGGGGCGGAGTAACCCCCCCTACAATGAGCAGTTCTTC. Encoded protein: CASSLEGRSNPPYNEQFF.

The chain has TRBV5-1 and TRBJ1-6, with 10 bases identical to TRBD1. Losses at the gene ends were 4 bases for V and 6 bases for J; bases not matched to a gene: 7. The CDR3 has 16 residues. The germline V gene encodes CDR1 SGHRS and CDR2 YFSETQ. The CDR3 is CASSDMGTGANSPLHF. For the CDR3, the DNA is TGCGCCAGCAGCGATATGGGGACAGGGGCTAATTCACCCCTCCACTTT.

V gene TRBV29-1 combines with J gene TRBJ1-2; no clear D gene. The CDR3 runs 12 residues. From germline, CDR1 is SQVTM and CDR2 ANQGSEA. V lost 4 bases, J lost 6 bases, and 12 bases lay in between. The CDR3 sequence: CSVVEGAHGYTF. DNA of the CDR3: TGCAGCGTTGTAGAGGGCGCGCATGGCTACACCTTC.

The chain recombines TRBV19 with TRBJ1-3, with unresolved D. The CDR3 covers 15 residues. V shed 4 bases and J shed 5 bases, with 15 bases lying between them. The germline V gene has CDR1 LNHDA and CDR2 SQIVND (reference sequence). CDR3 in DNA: TGTGCCAGTAGTAAAGGCCCCGCGAGAAGAAACACCATATATTTT. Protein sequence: CASSKGPARRNTIYF. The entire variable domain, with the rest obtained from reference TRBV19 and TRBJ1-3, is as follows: DGGITQSPKYLFRKEGQNVTLSCEQNLNHDAMYWYRQDPGQGLRLIYYSQIVNDFQKGDIAEGYSVSREKKESFPLTVTSAQKNPTAFYLCASSKGPARRNTIYFGEGSWLTVV.

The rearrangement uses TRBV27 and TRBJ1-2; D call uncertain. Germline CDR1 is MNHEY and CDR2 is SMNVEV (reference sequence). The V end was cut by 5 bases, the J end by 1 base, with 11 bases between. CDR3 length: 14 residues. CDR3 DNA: TGTGCCAGCAGTCGGGCTAATTTTAACTATGGCTACACCTTC. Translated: CASSRANFNYGYTF.

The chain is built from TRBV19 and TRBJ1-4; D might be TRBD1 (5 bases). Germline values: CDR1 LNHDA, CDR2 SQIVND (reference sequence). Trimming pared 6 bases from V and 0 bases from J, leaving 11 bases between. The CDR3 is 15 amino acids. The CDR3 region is CASSKDSATNEKLFF. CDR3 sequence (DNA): TGTGCCAGTAGCAAAGACAGTGCAACTAATGAAAAACTGTTTTTT.

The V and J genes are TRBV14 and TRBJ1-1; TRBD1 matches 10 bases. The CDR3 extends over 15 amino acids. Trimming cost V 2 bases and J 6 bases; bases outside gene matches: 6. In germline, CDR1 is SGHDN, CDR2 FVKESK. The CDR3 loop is CASSQFRTGGSEAFF. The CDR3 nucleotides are TGTGCCAGCAGCCAATTCAGGACAGGGGGGTCTGAAGCTTTCTTT.

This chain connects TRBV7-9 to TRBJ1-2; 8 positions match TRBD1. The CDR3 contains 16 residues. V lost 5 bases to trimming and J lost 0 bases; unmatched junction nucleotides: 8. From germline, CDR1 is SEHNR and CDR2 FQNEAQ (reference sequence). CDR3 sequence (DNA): TGTGCCAGCAGCGGCGACAGGGGCCAACCTAACTATGGCTACACCTTC. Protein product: CASSGDRGQPNYGYTF.

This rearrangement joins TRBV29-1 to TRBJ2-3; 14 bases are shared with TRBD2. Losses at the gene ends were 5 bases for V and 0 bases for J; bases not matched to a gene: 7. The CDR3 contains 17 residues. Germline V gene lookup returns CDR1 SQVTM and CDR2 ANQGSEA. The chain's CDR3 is CSVQGGLAGVSTDTQYF. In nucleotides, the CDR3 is TGCAGCGTTCAAGGGGGACTAGCGGGGGTAAGCACAGATACGCAGTATTTT.

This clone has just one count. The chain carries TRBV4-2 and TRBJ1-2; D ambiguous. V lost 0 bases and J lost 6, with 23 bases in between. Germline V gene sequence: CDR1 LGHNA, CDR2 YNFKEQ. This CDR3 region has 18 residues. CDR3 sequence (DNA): TGTGCCAGCAGCCAAGATTTGTCCGGCAGCCTCTCCTCGGATGGCTACACCTTC. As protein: CASSQDLSGSLSSDGYTF.

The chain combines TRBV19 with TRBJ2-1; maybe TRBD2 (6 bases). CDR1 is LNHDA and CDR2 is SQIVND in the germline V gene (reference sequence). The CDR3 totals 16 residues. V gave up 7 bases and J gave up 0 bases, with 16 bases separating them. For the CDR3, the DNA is TGTGCCAGTATGTCGCGGGGCGATAGCTCCTACAATGAGCAGTTCTTC. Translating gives CASMSRGDSSYNEQFF.

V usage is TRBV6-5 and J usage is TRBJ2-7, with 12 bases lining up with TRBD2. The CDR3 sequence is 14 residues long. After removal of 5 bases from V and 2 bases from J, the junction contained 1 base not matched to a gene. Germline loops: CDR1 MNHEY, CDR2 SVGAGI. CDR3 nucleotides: TGTGCCAGCAGTCGGACTAGCGGGGCCTACGAGCAGTACTTC. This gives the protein CASSRTSGAYEQYF.

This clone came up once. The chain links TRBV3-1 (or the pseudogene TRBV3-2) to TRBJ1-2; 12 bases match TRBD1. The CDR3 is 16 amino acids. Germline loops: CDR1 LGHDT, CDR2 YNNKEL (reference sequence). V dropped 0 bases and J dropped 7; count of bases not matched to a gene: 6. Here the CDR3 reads CASSQETGTGGLGYTF. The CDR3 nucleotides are TGTGCCAGCAGCCAAGAAACCGGGACAGGGGGCCTTGGCTACACCTTC.

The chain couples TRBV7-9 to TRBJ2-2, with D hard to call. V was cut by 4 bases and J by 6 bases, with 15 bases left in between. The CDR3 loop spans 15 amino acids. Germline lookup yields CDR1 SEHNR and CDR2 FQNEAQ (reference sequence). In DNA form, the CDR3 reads TGTGCCAGCAGCTCTCCCCTCCTAGGCTCCGGGGAGCTGTTTTTT. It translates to CASSSPLLGSGELFF. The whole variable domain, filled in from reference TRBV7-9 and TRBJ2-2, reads DTGVSQNPRHKITKRGQNVTFRCDPISEHNRLYWYRQTLGQGPEFLTYFQNEAQLEKSRLLSDRFSAERPKGSFSTLEIQRTEQGDSAMYLCASSSPLLGSGELFFGEGSRLTVL.

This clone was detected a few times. The CDR3: CASTRDSTDTQYF. CDR3 in DNA: TGTGCCAGCACCCGGGACAGCACAGATACGCAGTATTTT. V and J are TRBV12-3 or TRBV12-4 and TRBJ2-3; the D call may be TRBD1 or TRBD2 (5 bases each). Trimming cost V 7 bases and J 0 bases, with 8 bases left between them. The CDR3 is made up of 13 amino acids.

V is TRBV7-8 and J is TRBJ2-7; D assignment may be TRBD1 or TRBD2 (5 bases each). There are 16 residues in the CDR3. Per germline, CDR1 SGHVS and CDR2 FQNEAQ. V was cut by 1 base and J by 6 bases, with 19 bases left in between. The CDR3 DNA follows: TGTGCCAGCAGCTTAGACGACCGGGACGGCGCGTCCGAGCAGTACTTC. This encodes CASSLDDRDGASEQYF.

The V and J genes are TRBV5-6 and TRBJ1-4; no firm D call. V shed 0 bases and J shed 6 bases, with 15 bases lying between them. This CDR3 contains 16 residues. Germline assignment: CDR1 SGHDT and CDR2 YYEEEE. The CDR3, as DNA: TGTGCCAGCAGCTTGGCCCTTGCGGGAGGGTATGAAAAACTGTTTTTT. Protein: CASSLALAGGYEKLFF.

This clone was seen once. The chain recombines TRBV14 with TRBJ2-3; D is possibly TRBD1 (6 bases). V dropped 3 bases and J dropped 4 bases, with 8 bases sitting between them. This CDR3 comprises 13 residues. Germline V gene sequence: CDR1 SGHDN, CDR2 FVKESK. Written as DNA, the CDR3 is TGTGCCAGCAGCCAGGGGGCATCAGATACGCAGTATTTT. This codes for CASSQGASDTQYF.

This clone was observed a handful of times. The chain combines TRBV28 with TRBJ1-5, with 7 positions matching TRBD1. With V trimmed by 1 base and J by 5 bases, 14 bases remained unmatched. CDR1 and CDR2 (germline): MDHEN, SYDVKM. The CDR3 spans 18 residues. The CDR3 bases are TGTGCCAGCAGTTTATCACAGGGGTTGGGAAGTCTTGATCAGCCCCAGCATTTT. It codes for CASSLSQGLGSLDQPQHF.

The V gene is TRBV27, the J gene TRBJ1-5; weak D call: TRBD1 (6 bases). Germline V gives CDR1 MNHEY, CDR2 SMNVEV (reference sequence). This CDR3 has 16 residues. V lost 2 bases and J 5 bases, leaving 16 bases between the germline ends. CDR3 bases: TGTGCCAGCAGTTTAAGATTCCAGGGGCAGGATCAGCCCCAGCATTTT. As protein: CASSLRFQGQDQPQHF.